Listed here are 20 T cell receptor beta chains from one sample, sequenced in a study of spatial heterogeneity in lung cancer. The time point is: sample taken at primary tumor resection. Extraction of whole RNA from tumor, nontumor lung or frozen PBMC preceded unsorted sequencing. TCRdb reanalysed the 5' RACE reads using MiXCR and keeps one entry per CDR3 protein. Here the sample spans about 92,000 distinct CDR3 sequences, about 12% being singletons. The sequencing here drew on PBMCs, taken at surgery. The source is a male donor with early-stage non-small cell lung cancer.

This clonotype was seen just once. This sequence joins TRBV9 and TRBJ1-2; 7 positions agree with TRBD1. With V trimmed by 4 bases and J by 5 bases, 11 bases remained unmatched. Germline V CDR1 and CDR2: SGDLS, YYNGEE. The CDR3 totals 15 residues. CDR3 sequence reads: CASSPGTAADYGYTF. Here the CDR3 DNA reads TGTGCCAGCAGCCCTGGGACAGCCGCCGATTATGGCTACACCTTC.

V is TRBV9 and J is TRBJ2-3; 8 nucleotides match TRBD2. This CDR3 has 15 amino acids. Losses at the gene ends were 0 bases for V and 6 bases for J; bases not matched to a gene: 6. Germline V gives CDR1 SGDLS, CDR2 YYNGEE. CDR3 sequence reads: CASSVEAGERDTQYF. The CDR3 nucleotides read TGTGCCAGCAGCGTAGAAGCGGGAGAAAGGGATACGCAGTATTTT.

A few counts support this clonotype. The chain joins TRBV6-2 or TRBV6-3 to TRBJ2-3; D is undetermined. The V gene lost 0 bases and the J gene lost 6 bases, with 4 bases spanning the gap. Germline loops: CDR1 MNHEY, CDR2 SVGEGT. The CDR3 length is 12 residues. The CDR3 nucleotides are TGTGCCAGCAGTTACTCGCCGGATACGCAGTATTTT. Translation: CASSYSPDTQYF.

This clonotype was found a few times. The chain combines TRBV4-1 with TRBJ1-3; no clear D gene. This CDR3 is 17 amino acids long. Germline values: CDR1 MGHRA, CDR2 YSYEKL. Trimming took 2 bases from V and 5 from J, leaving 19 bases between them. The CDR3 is CASSQRPLPLGRNTIYF. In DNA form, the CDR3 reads TGCGCCAGCAGCCAAAGACCCTTACCCCTAGGCCGAAACACCATATATTTT.

The CDR3 loop reads CASSYLPGGFYNEQFF. The CDR3 DNA is TGTGCCAGCAGTTACTTACCAGGGGGCTTTTATAATGAGCAGTTCTTC. The V call is TRBV6-5, the J call TRBJ2-1, with TRBD1 identical over 8 bases. V trimming: 1 base; J trimming: 7 bases; junction bases outside the gene matches: 9. Germline CDR1 reads MNHEY; CDR2 reads SVGAGI. This CDR3 spans 16 amino acids.

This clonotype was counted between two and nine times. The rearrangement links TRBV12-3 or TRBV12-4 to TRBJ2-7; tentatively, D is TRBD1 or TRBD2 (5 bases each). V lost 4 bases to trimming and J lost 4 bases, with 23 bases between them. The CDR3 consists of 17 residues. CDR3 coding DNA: TGTGCCAGCAGTTCACTCCCGGGACCCCAGCGCAGTTACGAGCAGTACTTC. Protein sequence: CASSSLPGPQRSYEQYF.

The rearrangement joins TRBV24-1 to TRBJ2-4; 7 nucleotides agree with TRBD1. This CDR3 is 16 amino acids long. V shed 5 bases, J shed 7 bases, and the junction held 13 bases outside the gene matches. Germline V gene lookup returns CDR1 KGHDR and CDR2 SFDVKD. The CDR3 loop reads CATSGGGRDRENIQYF. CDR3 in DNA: TGTGCCACCAGTGGAGGAGGCCGAGACAGGGAGAACATTCAGTACTTC.

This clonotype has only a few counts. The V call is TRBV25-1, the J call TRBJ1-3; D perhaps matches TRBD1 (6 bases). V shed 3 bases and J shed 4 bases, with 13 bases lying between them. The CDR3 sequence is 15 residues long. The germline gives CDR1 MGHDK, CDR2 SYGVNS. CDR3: CASSEPGVRGNTIYF. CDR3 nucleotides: TGTGCCAGCAGTGAGCCAGGGGTCCGAGGAAACACCATATATTTT.

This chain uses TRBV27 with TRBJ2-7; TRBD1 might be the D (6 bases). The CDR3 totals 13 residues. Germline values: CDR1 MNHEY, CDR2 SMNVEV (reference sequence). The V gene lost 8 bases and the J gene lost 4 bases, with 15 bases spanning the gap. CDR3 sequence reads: CASRLGGAYEQYF. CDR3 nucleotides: TGTGCCAGCCGTCTTGGGGGCGCGTACGAGCAGTACTTC.

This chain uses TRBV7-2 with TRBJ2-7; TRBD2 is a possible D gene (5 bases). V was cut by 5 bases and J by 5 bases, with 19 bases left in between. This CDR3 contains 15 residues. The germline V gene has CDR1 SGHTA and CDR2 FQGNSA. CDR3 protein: CASSRNGGGSDEQYF. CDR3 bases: TGTGCCAGCAGCCGAAACGGCGGAGGTAGTGACGAGCAGTACTTC.

The CDR3 DNA sequence: TGTGCCAGTAGTACTTTAATAGGACAGGACCTCTCCGGGGAGCTGTTTTTT. Its translation: CASSTLIGQDLSGELFF. The chain joins TRBV19 to TRBJ2-2; 7 bases align to TRBD1. CDR3 size: 17 residues. V was clipped by 4 bases and J by 6 bases; unmatched bases: 14. The germline CDR1 and CDR2 sequences are LNHDA and SQIVND (reference sequence).

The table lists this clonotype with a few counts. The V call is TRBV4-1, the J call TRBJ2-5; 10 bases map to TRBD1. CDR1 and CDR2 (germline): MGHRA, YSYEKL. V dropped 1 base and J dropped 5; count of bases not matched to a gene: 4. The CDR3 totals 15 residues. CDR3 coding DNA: TGCGCCAGCAGCCAAGGACAGGGGGCGGGTGAGACCCAGTACTTC. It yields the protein CASSQGQGAGETQYF.

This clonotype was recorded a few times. The CDR3 protein is CATSRDQGADTQYF. CDR3 bases: TGTGCCACCAGCAGAGATCAAGGCGCAGATACGCAGTATTTT. The chain employs TRBV15 and TRBJ2-3; D is unresolved. Germline CDR1 and CDR2: LNHNV and YYDKDF (reference sequence). Trimming pared 0 bases from V and 4 bases from J, leaving 8 bases between. This CDR3 comprises 14 residues.

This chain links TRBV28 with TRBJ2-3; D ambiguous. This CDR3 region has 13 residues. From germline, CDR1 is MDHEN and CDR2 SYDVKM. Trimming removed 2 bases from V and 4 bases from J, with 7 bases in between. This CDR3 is CASSLVYPDTQYF. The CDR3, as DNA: TGTGCCAGCAGTTTAGTCTACCCAGATACGCAGTATTTT.

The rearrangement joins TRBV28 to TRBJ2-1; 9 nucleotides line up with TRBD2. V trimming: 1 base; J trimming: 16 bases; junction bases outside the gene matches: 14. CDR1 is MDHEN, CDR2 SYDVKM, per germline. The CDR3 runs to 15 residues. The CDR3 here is CASSLLPAGGFSLFF. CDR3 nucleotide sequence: TGTGCCAGCAGTTTATTGCCAGCGGGGGGCTTCTCGCTTTTCTTC.

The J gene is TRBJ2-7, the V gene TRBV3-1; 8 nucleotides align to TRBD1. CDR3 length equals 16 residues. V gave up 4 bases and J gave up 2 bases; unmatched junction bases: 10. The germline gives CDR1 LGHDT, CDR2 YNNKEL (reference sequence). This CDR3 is CASSPRWDRTPYEQYF. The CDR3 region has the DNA TGTGCCAGCAGCCCCCGCTGGGACAGGACGCCCTACGAGCAGTACTTC.

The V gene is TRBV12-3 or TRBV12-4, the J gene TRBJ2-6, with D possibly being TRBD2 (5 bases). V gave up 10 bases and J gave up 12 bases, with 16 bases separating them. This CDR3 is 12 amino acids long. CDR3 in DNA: TGTGCCACGACGGACGGGGTCGGCGTCCTGACTTTC. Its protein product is CATTDGVGVLTF.

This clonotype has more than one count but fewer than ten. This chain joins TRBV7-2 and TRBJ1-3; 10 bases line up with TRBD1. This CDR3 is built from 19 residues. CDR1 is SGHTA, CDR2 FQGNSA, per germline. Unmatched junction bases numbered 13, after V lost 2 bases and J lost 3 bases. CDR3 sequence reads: CASSLWGQGISRDGNTIYF. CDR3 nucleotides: TGTGCCAGCAGCTTATGGGGACAGGGGATTTCTCGGGATGGAAACACCATATATTTT.

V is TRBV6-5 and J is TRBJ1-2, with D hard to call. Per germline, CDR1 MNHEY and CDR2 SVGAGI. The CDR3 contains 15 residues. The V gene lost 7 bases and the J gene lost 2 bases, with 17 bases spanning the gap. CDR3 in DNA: TGTGCCAGCATTTTAAAGAGTCCGGGGAACTATGGCTACACCTTC. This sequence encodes CASILKSPGNYGYTF.

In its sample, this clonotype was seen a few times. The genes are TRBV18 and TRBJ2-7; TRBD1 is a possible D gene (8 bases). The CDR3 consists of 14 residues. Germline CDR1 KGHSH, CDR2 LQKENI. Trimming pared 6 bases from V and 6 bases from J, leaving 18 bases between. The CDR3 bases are TGTGCCAGCTCGGCTATGGACAGGGAGGGCGAGCAGTACTTC. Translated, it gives CASSAMDREGEQYF. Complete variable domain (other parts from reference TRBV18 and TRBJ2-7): NAGVMQNPRHLVRRRGQEARLRCSPMKGHSHVYWYRQLPEEGLKFMVYLQKENIIDESGMPKERFSAEFPKEGPSILRIQQVVRGDSAAYFCASSAMDREGEQYFGPGTRLTVT.